A single TCR beta chain is shown here with its context. This sample is drawn from a study of blood T cell repertoires in COVID-19. About the research overall: The samples span acute and convalescent COVID-19 from the United States, Italy and Spain. The analysed material was cDNA or gDNA that came from T cells, B-cell-depleted T cells, or PBMCs.

Authors' methods: Amplification with reference gene primers provided the estimates of nucleated cell counts. Method: immunoSEQ multiplex PCR; TCRdb's copy keeps in-frame clones and lacks some. V and J calls and clone size follow that table, whereas D and trimming were derived from the DNA. The sample consists of almost 35,000 clones, approximately 88% of them appearing once. CDR3 length: 14 residues. Germline V lookup: CDR1 MDHEN, CDR2 SYDVKM. The ends lost 8 bases at V and 3 bases at J; junction bases unmatched: 10. The sequence came from a man in his 60s with active COVID-19. Input material: peripheral blood. The V gene is TRBV28, the J gene TRBJ2-7; 7 bases are a match to TRBD1. The CDR3 DNA reads TGTGCCAGCGACCCCGGGACAGCGATCTACGAGCAGTACTTC. This codes for CASDPGTAIYEQYF.